The clone carrying this T cell receptor beta chain was detected many times. Its cognate antigen is unknown. The data stem from a study of T cell repertoires in cytomegalovirus infection. TCRdb redid the calling of the reads with MiXCR, one entry per CDR3 protein. The data show some 800,000 distinct CDR3 sequences, with just under 30% seen just once and under 15% held by the top ten. V gave up 6 bases and J gave up 6 bases, with 21 bases separating them. Germline V gene data show CDR1 as SEHNR and CDR2 as FQNEAQ (reference sequence). The CDR3 is 15 amino acids. Study-level results: Across the ex vivo response, the dominant clonotypes were HLA-C-restricted CMV-specific TCR beta clonotypes.

The TCR originated in a human donor in good health (CMV status not recorded). Some clones in this sample may be carry-over from other donors' samples. This rearrangement joins TRBV7-9 to TRBJ2-7, with D tentatively TRBD1 (5 bases). The sample in question was cultured CD8+ T cells from PBMCs, obtained from culture after CMV antigen stimulation. The CDR3 nucleotides read TGTGCCAGCAGTCCCCCGCGACAGCCGCCGGGCGAGCAGTACTTC. As protein: CASSPPRQPPGEQYF.